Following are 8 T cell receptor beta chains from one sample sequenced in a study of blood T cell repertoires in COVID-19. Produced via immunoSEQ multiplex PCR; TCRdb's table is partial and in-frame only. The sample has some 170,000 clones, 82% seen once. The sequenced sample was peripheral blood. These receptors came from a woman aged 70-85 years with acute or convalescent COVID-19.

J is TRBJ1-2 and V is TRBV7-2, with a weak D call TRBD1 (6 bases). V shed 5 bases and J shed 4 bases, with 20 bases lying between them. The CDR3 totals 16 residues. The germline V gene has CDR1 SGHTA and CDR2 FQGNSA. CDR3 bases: TGTGCCAGCAGCCCAGGGCGCCGACAGGAGAGCTATGGCTACACCTTC. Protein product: CASSPGRRQESYGYTF.

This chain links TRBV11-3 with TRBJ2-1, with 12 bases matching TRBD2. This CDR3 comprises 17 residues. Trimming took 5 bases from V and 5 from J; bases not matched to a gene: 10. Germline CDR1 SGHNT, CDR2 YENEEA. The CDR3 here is CASSPRTSGTPDNEQFF. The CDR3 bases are TGTGCCAGCAGCCCCCGGACTAGCGGGACTCCGGACAATGAGCAGTTCTTC.

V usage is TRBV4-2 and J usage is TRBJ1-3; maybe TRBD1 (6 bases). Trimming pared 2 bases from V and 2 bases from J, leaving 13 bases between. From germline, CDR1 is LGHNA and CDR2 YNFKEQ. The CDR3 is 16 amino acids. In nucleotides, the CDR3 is TGTGCCAGCAGCCAACAGGGGTCCGAAGCTGGAAACACCATATATTTT. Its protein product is CASSQQGSEAGNTIYF.

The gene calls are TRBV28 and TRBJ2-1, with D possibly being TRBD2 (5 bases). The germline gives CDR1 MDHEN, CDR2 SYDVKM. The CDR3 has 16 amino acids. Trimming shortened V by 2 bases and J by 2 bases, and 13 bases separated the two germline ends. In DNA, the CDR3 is TGTGCCAGCAGTTTAAGGCGGCTAGCCACCTACAATGAGCAGTTCTTC. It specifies CASSLRRLATYNEQFF.

CDR3 DNA: TGCGCCAGCAGCCCGTTGGACAGTCGGTGGACTGAAGCTTTCTTT. As protein: CASSPLDSRWTEAFF. J is TRBJ1-1 and V is TRBV5-1; a weak D match, TRBD1 (6 bases). This CDR3 is 15 amino acids long. V lost 4 bases, J lost 5 bases, and 18 bases lay in between. Germline lookup yields CDR1 SGHRS and CDR2 YFSETQ.

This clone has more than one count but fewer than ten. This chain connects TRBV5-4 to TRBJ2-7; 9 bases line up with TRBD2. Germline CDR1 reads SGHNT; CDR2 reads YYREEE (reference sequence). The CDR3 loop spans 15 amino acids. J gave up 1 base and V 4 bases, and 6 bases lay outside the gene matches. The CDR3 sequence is CASSRLAEGSYEQYF. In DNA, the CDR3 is TGTGCCAGCAGCAGACTAGCGGAAGGGTCCTACGAGCAGTACTTC.

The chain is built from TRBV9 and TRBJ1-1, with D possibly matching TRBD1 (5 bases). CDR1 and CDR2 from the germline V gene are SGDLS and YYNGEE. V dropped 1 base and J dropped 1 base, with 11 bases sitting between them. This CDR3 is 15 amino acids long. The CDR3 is CASSVTGGTNTEAFF. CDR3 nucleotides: TGTGCCAGCAGCGTAACCGGAGGGACGAACACTGAAGCTTTCTTT.

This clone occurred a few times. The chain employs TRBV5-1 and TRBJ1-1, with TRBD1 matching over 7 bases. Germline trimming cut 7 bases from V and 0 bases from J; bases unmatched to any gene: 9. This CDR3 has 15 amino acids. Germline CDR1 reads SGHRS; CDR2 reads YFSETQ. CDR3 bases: TGCGCCAGCTCCACAGGGGTCAGTGTGAACACTGAAGCTTTCTTT. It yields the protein CASSTGVSVNTEAFF.